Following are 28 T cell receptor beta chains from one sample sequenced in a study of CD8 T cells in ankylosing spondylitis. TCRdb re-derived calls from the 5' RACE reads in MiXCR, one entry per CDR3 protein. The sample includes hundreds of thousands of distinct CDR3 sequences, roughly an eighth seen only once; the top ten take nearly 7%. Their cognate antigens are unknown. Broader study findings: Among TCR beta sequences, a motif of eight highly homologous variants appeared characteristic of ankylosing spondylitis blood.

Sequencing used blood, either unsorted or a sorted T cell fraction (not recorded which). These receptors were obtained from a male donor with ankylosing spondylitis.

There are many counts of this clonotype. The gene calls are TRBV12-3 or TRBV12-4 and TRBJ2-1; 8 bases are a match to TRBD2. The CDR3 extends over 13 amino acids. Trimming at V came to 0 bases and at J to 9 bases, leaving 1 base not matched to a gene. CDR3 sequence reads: CASSLAGGVEQFF. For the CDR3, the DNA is TGTGCCAGCAGTTTAGCCGGGGGGGTTGAGCAGTTCTTC.

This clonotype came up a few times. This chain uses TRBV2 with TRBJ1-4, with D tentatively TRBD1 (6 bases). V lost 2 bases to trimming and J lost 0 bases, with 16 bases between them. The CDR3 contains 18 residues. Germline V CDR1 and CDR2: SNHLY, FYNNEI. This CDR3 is CASSESRGGVATNEKLFF. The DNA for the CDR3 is TGTGCCAGCAGTGAATCGAGAGGGGGGGTTGCAACTAATGAAAAACTGTTTTTT.

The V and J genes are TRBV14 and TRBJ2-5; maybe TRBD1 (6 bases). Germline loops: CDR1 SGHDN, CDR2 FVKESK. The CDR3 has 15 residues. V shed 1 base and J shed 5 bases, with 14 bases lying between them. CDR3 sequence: CASSQVQGRGETQYF. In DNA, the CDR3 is TGTGCCAGCAGCCAAGTTCAGGGAAGGGGGGAGACCCAGTACTTC. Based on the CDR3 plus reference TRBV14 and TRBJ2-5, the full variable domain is EAGVTQFPSHSVIEKGQTVTLRCDPISGHDNLYWYRRVMGKEIKFLLHFVKESKQDESGMPNNRFLAERTGGTYSTLKVQPAELEDSGVYFCASSQVQGRGETQYFGPGTRLLVL.

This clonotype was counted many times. CDR3 DNA sequence: TGTGCCAGCAGCTTAATGTTCCCCGTTGAGCAGTTCTTC. The encoded protein is CASSLMFPVEQFF. V and J are TRBV11-2 and TRBJ2-1; D is undetermined. The CDR3 loop spans 13 amino acids. Trimming stripped 2 bases from V and 9 bases from J, with 11 bases between. Germline values: CDR1 SGHAT, CDR2 FQNNGV.

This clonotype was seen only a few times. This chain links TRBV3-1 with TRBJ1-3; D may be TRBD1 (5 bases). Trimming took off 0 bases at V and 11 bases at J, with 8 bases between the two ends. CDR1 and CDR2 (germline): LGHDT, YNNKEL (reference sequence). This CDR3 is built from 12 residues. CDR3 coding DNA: TGTGCCAGCAGCCAAGACAGGGCGGCCATATATTTT. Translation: CASSQDRAAIYF.

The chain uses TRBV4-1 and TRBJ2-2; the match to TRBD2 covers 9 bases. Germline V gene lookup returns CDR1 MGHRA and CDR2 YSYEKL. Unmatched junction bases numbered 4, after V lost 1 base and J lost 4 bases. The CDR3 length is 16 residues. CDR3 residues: CASSQGTSALTGELFF. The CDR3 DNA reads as TGCGCCAGCAGCCAAGGGACTAGCGCACTCACCGGGGAGCTGTTTTTT.

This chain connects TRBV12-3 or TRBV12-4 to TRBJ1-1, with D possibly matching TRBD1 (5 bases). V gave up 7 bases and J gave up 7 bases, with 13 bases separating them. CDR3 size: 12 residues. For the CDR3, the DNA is TGTGCCAGCATACCCCTGGGGGGTGAAGCTTTCTTT. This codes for CASIPLGGEAFF.

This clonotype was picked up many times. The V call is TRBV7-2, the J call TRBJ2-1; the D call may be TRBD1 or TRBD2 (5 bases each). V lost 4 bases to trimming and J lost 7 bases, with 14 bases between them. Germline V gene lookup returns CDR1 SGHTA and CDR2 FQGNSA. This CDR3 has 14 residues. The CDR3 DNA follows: TGTGCCAGCAGCTCACCCCGTGGGGGAAATGAGCAGTTCTTC. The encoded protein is CASSSPRGGNEQFF.

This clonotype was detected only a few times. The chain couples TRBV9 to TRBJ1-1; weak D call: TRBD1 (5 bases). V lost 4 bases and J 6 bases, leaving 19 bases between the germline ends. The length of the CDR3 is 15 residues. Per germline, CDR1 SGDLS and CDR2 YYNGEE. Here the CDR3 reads CASSPMGGREAEAFF. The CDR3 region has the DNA TGTGCCAGCAGCCCAATGGGGGGTCGCGAAGCTGAAGCTTTCTTT.

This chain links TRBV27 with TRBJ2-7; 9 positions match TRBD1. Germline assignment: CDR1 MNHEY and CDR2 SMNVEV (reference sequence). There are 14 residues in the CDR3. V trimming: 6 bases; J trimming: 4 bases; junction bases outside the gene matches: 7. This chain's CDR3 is CASRLQGARYEQYF. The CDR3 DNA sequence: TGTGCCAGCAGGTTACAGGGGGCGAGGTACGAGCAGTACTTC.

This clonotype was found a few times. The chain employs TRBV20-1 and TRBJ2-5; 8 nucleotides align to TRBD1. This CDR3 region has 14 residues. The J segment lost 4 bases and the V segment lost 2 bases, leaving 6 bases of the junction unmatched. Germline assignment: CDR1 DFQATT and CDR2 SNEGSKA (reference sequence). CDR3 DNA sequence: TGCAGTGCTAGACCCCTACAGGGGGTAGAGACCCAGTACTTC. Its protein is CSARPLQGVETQYF.

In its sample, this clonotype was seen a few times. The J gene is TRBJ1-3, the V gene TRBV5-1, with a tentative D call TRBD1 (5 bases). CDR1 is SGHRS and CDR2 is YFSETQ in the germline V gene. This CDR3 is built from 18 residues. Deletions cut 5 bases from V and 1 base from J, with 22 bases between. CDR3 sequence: CASSLKVGDGGSGNTIYF. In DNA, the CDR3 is TGCGCCAGCAGTTTGAAGGTCGGGGACGGAGGTTCTGGAAACACCATATATTTT.

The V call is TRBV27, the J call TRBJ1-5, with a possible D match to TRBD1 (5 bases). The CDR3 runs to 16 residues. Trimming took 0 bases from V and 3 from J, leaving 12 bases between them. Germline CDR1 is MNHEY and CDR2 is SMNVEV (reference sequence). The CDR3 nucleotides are TGTGCCAGCAGTTTATCGAGTACAGGAGCCAATCAGCCCCAGCATTTT. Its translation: CASSLSSTGANQPQHF.

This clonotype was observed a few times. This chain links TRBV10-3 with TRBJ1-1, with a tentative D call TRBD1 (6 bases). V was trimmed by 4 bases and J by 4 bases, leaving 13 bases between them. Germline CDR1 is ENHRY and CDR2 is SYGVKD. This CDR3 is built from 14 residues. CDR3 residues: CAISGGGTGTEAFF. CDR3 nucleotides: TGTGCCATCAGTGGAGGGGGAACGGGCACTGAAGCTTTCTTT.

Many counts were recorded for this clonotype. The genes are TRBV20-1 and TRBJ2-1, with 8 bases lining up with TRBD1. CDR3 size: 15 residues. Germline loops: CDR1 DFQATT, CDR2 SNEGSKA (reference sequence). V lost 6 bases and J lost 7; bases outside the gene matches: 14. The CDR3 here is CSATGGWATWNEQFF. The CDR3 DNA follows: TGCAGTGCAACAGGGGGATGGGCAACCTGGAATGAGCAGTTCTTC.

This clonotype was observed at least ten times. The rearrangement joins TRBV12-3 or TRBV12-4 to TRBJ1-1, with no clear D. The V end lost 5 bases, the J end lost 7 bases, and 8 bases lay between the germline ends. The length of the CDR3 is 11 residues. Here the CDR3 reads CASSRAGEAFF. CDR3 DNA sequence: TGTGCCAGCAGTCGCGCGGGTGAAGCTTTCTTT.

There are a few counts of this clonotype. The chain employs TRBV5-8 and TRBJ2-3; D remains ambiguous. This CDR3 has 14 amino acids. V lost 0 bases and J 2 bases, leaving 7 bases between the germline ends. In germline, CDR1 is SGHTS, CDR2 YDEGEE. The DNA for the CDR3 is TGTGCCAGCAGCTTGGAAACTTACACAGATACGCAGTATTTT. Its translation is CASSLETYTDTQYF.

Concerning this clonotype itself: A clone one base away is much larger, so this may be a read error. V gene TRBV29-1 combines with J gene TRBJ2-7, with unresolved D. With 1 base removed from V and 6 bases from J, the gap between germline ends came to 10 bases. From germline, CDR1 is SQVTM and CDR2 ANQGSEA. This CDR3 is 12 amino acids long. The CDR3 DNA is TGCAGCGTTGAAGGGTTGGAGTCCGAGCAGTACTTC. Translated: CSVEGLESEQYF.

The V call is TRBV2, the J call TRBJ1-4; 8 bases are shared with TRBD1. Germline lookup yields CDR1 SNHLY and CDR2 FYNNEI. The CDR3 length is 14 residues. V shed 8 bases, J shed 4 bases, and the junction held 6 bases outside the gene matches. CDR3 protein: CASHRGIGNEKLFF. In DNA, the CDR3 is TGTGCCAGCCACAGGGGGATTGGTAATGAAAAACTGTTTTTT.

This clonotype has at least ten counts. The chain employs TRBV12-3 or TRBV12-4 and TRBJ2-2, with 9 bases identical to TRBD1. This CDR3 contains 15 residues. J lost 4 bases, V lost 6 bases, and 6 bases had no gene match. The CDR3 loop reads CASRGGTGFTGELFF. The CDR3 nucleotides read TGTGCCAGCAGAGGGGGGACAGGGTTCACCGGGGAGCTGTTTTTT.

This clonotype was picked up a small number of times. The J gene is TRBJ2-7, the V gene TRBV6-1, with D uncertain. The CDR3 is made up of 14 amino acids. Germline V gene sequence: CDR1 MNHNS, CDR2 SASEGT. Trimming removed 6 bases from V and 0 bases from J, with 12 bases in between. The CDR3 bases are TGTGCCAGCAGACCCGGACCAAGCTCCTACGAGCAGTACTTC. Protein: CASRPGPSSYEQYF.

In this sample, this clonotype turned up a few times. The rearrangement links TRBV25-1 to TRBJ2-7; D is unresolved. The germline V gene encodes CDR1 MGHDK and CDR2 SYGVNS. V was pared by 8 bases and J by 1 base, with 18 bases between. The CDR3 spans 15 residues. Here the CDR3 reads CASSSRSRGSYEQYF. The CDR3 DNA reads TGTGCCAGCTCCTCTAGATCCCGCGGATCCTACGAGCAGTACTTC.

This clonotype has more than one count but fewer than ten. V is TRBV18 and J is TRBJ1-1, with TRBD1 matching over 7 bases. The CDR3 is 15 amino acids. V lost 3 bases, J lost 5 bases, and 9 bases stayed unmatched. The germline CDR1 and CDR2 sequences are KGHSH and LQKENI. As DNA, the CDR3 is TGTGCCAGCTCACCCCTAGAGGGGGCGGGTACTGAAGCTTTCTTT. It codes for CASSPLEGAGTEAFF.

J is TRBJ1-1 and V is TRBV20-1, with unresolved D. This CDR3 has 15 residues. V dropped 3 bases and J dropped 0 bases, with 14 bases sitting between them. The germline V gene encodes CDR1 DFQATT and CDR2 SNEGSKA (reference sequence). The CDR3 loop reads CSASEGSHMNTEAFF. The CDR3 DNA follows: TGCAGTGCTAGCGAAGGGTCCCACATGAACACTGAAGCTTTCTTT.

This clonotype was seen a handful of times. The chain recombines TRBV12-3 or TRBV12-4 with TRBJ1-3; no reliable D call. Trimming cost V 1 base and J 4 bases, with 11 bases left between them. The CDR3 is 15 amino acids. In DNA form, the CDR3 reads TGTGCCAGCAGTTTAGTTTTGGGGTCCGGAAACACCATATATTTT. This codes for CASSLVLGSGNTIYF.

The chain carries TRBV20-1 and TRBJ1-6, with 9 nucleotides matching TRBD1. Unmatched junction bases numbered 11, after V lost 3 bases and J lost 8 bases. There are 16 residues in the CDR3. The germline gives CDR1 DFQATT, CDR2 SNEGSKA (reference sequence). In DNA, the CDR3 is TGCAGTGCTAGGCCACAGGGGGCGATATCTGATTCACCCCTCCACTTT. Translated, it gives CSARPQGAISDSPLHF.

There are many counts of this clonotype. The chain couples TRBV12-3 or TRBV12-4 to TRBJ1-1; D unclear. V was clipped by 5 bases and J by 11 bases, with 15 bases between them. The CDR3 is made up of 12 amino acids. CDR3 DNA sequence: TGTGCCAGCAGTAATATTCCGACGTTGGCTTTCTTT. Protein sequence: CASSNIPTLAFF.

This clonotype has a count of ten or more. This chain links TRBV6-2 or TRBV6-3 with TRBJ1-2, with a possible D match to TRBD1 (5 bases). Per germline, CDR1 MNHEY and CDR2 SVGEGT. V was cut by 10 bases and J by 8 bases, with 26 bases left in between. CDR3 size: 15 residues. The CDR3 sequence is CATRNPFKGLSGYTF. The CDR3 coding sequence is TGTGCCACCCGTAACCCCTTTAAGGGACTATCGGGCTACACCTTC.